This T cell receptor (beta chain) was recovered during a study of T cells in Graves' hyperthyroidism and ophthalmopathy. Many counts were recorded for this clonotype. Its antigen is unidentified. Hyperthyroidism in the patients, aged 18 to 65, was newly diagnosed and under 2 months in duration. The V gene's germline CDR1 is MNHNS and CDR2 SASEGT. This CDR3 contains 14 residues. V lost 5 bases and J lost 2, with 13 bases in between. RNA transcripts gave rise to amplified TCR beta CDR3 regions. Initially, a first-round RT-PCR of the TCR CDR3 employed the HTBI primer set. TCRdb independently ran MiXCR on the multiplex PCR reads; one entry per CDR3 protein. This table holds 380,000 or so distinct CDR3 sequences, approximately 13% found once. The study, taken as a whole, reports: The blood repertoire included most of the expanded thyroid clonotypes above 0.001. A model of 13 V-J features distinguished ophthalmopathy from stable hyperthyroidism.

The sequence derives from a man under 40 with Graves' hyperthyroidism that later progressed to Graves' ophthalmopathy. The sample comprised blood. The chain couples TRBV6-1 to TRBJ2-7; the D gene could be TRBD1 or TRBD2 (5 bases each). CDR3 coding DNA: TGTGCCAGCAGTTTAACGGGACGGACCTACGAGCAGTACTTC. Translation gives CASSLTGRTYEQYF.